This TCR beta chain is from a study of T-cell reconstitution after alpha-beta-depleted transplantation in children. Unique molecular identifiers featured in how the TCRbeta library was prepared. TCRdb processed the PCR reads anew with MiXCR; each CDR3 protein has one entry. The top ten hold about 1.1% of the sample, which has some 600,000 distinct CDR3 sequences, approximately 17% seen once. Trimming stripped 6 bases from V and 5 bases from J, with 14 bases between. CDR1 is SNHLY and CDR2 is FYNNEI in the germline V gene. The CDR3 is made up of 14 amino acids. The sequence was obtained from a human donor who donated a stem cell graft to a child with acute myeloid leukemia. Sequencing was performed on PBMCs from the stem cell graft donor, taken from the stem cell graft. The chain has TRBV2 and TRBJ2-1, with a possible D match to TRBD2 (6 bases). The CDR3 reads CASSATEGNNEQFF. CDR3 DNA: TGTGCCAGCAGCGCAACGGAGGGTAACAATGAGCAGTTCTTC.